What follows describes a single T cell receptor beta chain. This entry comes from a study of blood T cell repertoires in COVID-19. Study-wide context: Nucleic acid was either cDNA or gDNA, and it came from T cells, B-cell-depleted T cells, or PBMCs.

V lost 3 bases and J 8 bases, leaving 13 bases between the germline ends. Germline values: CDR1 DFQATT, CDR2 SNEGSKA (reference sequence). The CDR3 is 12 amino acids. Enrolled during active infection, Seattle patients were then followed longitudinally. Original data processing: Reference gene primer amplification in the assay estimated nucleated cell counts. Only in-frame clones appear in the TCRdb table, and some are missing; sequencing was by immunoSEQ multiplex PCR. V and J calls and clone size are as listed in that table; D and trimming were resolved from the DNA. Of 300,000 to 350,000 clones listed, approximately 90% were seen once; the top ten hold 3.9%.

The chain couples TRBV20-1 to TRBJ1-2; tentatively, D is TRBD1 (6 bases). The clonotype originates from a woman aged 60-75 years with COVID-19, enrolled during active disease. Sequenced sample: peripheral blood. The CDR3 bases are TGCAGTGCTAGTCTTACAGGGACCGGCTACACCTTC. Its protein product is CSASLTGTGYTF.